This entry lists 12 T cell receptor beta chains sequenced from one sample in a study of T cells after somatic rescue of genetic block. The method was immunoSEQ multiplex PCR; TCRdb's version includes in-frame clones alone and lacks a portion of them. This sample carries tens of thousands of clones, approximately 96% of them seen once, and the ten largest clones take approximately 0.073%. Sequenced material: peripheral blood mononuclear cells (PBMCs). The receptor set was obtained from a child under two years old.

The CDR3 region has the DNA TGTGCCAGCAGTTCTAGCGGGAAAGGGGAGACCCAGTACTTC. It specifies CASSSSGKGETQYF. V usage is TRBV28 and J usage is TRBJ2-5; TRBD2 aligns across 9 bases. The CDR3 spans 14 residues. The ends lost 4 bases at V and 5 bases at J; junction bases unmatched: 5. CDR1 is MDHEN and CDR2 is SYDVKM in the germline V gene.

In its sample, this clone was seen once. The rearrangement joins TRBV7-9 to TRBJ2-7; D assignment may be TRBD1 or TRBD2 (5 bases each). Trimming took off 3 bases at V and 0 bases at J, with 12 bases between the two ends. CDR3 length: 15 amino acids. Germline V gene lookup returns CDR1 SEHNR and CDR2 FQNEAQ (reference sequence). CDR3 sequence: CASSFGDVTSYEQYF. The CDR3 bases are TGTGCCAGCAGCTTCGGGGACGTAACCTCCTACGAGCAGTACTTC.

This chain joins TRBV5-1 and TRBJ2-1, with D perhaps TRBD1 or TRBD2 (5 bases each). Trimming took off 6 bases at V and 4 bases at J, with 14 bases between the two ends. CDR1 and CDR2 (germline): SGHRS, YFSETQ. The CDR3 spans 14 residues. Here the CDR3 reads CASTWDLLYNEQFF. The DNA of the CDR3 is TGCGCCAGCACCTGGGACCTACTGTACAATGAGCAGTTCTTC.

The chain uses TRBV19 and TRBJ2-4, with 7 nucleotides matching TRBD2. Germline-derived CDR1 and CDR2 are LNHDA and SQIVND (reference sequence). With V trimmed by 4 bases and J by 0 bases, 3 bases remained unmatched. This CDR3 region has 15 residues. The CDR3 coding sequence is TGTGCCAGTAGTACAGGACTAGGAGCCAAAAACATTCAGTACTTC. As protein: CASSTGLGAKNIQYF.

The chain's CDR3 is CASSLTGGNIQYF. CDR3 DNA sequence: TGTGCCAGCAGCTTGACAGGGGGCAACATTCAGTACTTC. This chain links TRBV13 with TRBJ2-4; 10 nucleotides line up with TRBD1. CDR1 is PRHDT, CDR2 FYEKMQ, per germline (reference sequence). V lost 3 bases and J lost 7; bases outside the gene matches: 0. The CDR3 totals 13 residues. Filled out from reference TRBV13 and TRBJ2-4, the complete variable domain reads AAGVIQSPRHLIKEKRETATLKCYPIPRHDTVYWYQQGPGQDPQFLISFYEKMQSDKGSIPDRFSAQQFSDYHSELNMSSLELGDSALYFCASSLTGGNIQYFGAGTRLSVL.

The chain employs TRBV5-1 and TRBJ1-4, with TRBD1 identical over 7 bases. J lost 7 bases, V lost 0 bases, and 3 bases had no gene match. The V gene's germline CDR1 is SGHRS and CDR2 YFSETQ. The CDR3 is made up of 14 amino acids. As DNA, the CDR3 is TGCGCCAGCAGCTTGGACAGGGGAGGTGAAAAACTGTTTTTT. Encoded protein: CASSLDRGGEKLFF.

This clone was observed once. This chain links TRBV19 with TRBJ2-7, with a possible D match to TRBD2 (5 bases). With 3 bases removed from V and 1 base from J, the gap between germline ends came to 10 bases. Looked up from germline, CDR1 is LNHDA and CDR2 is SQIVND (reference sequence). This CDR3 comprises 14 residues. Here the CDR3 DNA reads TGTGCCAGTAGTATCAGCGGTCCTTCCTACGAGCAGTACTTC. Protein: CASSISGPSYEQYF.

The genes are TRBV19 and TRBJ1-1; no firm D call. CDR1 and CDR2 from the germline V gene are LNHDA and SQIVND (reference sequence). The CDR3 spans 13 residues. Trimming removed 1 base from V and 6 bases from J, with 9 bases in between. The CDR3 loop is CASSIGARAEAFF. Written as DNA, the CDR3 is TGTGCCAGTAGTATAGGGGCGCGGGCTGAAGCTTTCTTT.

CDR3 in amino acids: CSVERRGFGYTF. The CDR3 coding sequence is TGCAGCGTTGAAAGGAGGGGATTCGGCTACACCTTC. The rearrangement uses TRBV29-1 and TRBJ1-2; maybe TRBD1 (5 bases). Between the trimmed V and J ends, which lost 2 bases and 8 bases, there was a span of 12 bases. The CDR3 has 12 amino acids. Germline-derived CDR1 and CDR2 are SQVTM and ANQGSEA. Based on the CDR3 plus reference TRBV29-1 and TRBJ1-2, the full variable domain is SAVISQKPSRDICQRGTSLTIQCQVDSQVTMMFWYRQQPGQSLTLIATANQGSEATYESGFVIDKFPISRPNLTFSTLTVSNMSPEDSSIYLCSVERRGFGYTFGSGTRLTVV.

This chain connects TRBV6-5 to TRBJ1-2, with 9 bases aligning to TRBD1. Losses at the gene ends were 5 bases for V and 4 bases for J; bases not matched to a gene: 5. Germline CDR1 reads MNHEY; CDR2 reads SVGAGI. This CDR3 contains 14 residues. CDR3 loop: CASSTGGAFYGYTF. CDR3 DNA sequence: TGTGCCAGCAGTACAGGGGGCGCGTTCTATGGCTACACCTTC.

V usage is TRBV19 and J usage is TRBJ2-5; 9 nucleotides match TRBD2. J gave up 0 bases and V 5 bases, and 13 bases lay outside the gene matches. The CDR3 spans 18 residues. Germline values: CDR1 LNHDA, CDR2 SQIVND (reference sequence). Here the CDR3 DNA reads TGTGCCAGTAGTCTACCAGAACAAGCGGGAGGTCACCAAGAGACCCAGTACTTC. Protein: CASSLPEQAGGHQETQYF.

The chain carries TRBV9 and TRBJ1-1; D not resolved. CDR1 is SGDLS, CDR2 YYNGEE, per germline. V lost 3 bases and J lost 0, with 6 bases in between. The CDR3 length is 13 residues. CDR3 nucleotides: TGTGCCAGCAGCGACGGACTGAACACTGAAGCTTTCTTT. It is translated as CASSDGLNTEAFF.